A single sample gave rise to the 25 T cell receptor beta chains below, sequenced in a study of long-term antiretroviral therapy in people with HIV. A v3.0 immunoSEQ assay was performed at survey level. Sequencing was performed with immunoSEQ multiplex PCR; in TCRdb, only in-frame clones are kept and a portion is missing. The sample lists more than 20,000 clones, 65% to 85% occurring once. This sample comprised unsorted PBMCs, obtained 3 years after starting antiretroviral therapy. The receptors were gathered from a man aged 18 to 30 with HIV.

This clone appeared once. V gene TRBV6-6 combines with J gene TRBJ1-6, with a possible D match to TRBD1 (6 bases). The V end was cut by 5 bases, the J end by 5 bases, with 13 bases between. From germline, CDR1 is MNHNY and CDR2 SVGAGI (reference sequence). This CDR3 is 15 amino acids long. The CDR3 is CASSKRTENNSPLHF. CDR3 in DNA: TGTGCCAGCAGTAAAAGGACAGAGAATAATTCACCCCTCCACTTT.

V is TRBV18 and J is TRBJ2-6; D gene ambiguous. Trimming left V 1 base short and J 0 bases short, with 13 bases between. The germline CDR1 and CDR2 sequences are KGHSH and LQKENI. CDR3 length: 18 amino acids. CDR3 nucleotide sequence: TGTGCCAGCTCACCACGGAGTCCCGGATCCTCTGGGGCCAACGTCCTGACTTTC. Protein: CASSPRSPGSSGANVLTF.

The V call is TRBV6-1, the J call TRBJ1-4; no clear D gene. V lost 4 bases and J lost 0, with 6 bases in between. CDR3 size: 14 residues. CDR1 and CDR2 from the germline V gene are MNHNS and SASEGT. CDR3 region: CASSVQPTNEKLFF. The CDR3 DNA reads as TGTGCCAGCAGTGTTCAGCCAACTAATGAAAAACTGTTTTTT.

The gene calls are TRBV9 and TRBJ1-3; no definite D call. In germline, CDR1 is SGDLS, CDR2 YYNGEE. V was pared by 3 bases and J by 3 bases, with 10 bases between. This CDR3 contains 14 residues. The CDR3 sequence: CASSAEDIGNTIYF. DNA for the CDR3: TGTGCCAGCAGCGCGGAGGATATTGGAAACACCATATATTTT.

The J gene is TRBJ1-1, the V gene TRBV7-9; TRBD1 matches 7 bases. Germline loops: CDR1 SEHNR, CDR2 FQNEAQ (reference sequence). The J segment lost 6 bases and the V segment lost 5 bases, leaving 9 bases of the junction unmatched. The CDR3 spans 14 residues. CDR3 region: CASSSRDSYAEAFF. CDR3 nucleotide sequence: TGTGCCAGCAGCAGTAGGGACAGCTACGCTGAAGCTTTCTTT.

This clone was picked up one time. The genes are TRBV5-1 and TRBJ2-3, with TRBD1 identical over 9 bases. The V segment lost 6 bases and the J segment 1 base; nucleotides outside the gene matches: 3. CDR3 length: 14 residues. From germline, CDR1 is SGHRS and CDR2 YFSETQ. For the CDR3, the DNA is TGCGCCAGCACCCGGACAGGGGGCACAGATACGCAGTATTTT. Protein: CASTRTGGTDTQYF.

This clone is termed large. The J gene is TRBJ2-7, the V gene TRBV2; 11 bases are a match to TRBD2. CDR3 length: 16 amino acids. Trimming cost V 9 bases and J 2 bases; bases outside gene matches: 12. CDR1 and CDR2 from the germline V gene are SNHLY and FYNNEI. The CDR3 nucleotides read TGTGCCAGTGCCGACCAAATAGCGGGGGGGCCCTACGAGCAGTACTTC. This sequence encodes CASADQIAGGPYEQYF.

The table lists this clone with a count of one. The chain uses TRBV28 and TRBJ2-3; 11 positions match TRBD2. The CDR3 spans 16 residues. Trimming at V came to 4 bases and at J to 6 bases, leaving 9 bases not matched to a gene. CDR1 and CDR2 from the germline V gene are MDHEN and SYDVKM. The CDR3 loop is CASSSGSGRASDTQYF. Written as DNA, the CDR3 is TGTGCCAGCAGTTCCGGTAGCGGGAGGGCCTCGGATACGCAGTATTTT.

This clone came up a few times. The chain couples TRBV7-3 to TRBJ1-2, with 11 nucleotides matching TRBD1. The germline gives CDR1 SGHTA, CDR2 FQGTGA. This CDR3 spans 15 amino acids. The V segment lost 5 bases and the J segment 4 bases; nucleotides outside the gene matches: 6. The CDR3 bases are TGTGCCAGCAGCCCAAGCGGGACAGGGGGCTATGGCTACACCTTC. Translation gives CASSPSGTGGYGYTF. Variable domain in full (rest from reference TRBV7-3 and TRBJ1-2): GAGVSQTPSNKVTEKGKYVELRCDPISGHTALYWYRQSLGQGPEFLIYFQGTGAADDSGLPNDRFFAVRPEGSVSTLKIQRTERGDSAVYLCASSPSGTGGYGYTFGSGTRLTVV.

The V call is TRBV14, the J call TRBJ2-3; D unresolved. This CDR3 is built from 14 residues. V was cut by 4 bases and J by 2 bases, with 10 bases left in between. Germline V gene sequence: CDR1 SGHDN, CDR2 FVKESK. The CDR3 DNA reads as TGTGCCAGCAGCCTTGGTCAGTTCACAGATACGCAGTATTTT. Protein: CASSLGQFTDTQYF.

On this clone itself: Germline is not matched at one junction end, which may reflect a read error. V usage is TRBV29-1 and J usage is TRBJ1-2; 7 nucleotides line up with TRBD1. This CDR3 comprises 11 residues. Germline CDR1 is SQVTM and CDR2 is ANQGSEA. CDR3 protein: CSVEDEARGAF. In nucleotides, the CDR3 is TGCAGCGTTGAAGATGAAGCCAGGGGGGCCTTC.

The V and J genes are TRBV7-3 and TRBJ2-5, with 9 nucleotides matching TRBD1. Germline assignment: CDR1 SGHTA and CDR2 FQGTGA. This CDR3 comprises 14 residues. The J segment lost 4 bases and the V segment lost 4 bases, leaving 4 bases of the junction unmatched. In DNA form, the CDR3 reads TGTGCCAGCAGCTCGCGGACAGGGGCAGAGACCCAGTACTTC. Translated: CASSSRTGAETQYF.

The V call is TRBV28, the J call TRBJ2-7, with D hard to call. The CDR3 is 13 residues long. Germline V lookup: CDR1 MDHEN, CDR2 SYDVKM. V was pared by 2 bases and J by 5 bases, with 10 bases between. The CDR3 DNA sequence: TGTGCCAGCAGTTTACCTGACGGAGACGAGCAGTACGTC. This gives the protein CASSLPDGDEQYV.

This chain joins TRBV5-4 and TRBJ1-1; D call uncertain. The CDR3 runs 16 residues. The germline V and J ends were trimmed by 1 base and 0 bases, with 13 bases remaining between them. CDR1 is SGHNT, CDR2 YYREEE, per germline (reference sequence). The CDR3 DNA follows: TGTGCCAGCAGCTTGTCACAGCCTTCCATGAACACTGAAGCTTTCTTT. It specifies CASSLSQPSMNTEAFF.

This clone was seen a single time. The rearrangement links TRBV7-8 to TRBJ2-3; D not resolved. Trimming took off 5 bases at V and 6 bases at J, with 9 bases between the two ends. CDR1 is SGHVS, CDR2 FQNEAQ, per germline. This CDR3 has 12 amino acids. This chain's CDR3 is CASSPGLDTQYF. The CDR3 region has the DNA TGTGCCAGCAGCCCCGGTCTGGATACGCAGTATTTT.

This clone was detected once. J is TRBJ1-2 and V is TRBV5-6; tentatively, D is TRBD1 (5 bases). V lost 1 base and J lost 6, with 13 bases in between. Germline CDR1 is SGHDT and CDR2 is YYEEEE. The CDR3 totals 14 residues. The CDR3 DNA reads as TGTGCCAGCAGCTTGTGGCAGGGATTGGATGGCTACACCTTC. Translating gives CASSLWQGLDGYTF.

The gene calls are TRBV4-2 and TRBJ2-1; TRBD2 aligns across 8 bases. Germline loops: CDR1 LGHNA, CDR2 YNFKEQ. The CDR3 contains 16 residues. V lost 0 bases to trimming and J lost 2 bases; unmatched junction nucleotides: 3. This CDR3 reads CASSQDSGGAYNEQFF. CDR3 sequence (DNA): TGTGCCAGCAGCCAAGATTCGGGGGGGGCCTACAATGAGCAGTTCTTC.

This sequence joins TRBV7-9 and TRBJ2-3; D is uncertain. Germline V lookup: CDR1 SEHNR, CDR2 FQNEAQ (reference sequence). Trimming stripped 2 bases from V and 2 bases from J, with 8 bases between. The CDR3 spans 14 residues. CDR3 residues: CASSLRVSTDTQYF. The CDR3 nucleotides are TGTGCCAGCAGCTTAAGGGTCTCCACAGATACGCAGTATTTT. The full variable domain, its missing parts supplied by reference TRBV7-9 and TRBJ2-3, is DTGVSQNPRHKITKRGQNVTFRCDPISEHNRLYWYRQTLGQGPEFLTYFQNEAQLEKSRLLSDRFSAERPKGSFSTLEIQRTEQGDSAMYLCASSLRVSTDTQYFGPGTRLTVL.

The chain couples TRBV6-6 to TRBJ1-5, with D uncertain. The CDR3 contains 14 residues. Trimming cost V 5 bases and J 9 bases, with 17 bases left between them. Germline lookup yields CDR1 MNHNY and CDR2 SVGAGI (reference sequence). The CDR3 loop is CASSPKRELGPQHF. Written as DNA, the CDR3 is TGTGCCAGCAGTCCAAAAAGGGAATTGGGGCCCCAGCATTTT.

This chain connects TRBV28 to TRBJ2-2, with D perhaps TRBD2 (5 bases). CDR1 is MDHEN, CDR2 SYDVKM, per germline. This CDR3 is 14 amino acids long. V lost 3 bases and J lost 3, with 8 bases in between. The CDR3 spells CASSFEGYTGELFF. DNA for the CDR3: TGTGCCAGCAGTTTCGAGGGATACACCGGGGAGCTGTTTTTT. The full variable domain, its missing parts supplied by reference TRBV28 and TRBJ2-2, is DVKVTQSSRYLVKRTGEKVFLECVQDMDHENMFWYRQDPGLGLRLIYFSYDVKMKEKGDIPEGYSVSREKKERFSLILESASTNQTSMYLCASSFEGYTGELFFGEGSRLTVL.

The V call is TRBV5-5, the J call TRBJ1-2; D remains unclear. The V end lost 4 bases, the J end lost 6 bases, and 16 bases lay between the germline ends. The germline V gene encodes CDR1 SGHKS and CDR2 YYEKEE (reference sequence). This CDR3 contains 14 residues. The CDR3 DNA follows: TGTGCCAGCAGCCGGAGCGTTATCCCCAATGGCTACACCTTC. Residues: CASSRSVIPNGYTF.

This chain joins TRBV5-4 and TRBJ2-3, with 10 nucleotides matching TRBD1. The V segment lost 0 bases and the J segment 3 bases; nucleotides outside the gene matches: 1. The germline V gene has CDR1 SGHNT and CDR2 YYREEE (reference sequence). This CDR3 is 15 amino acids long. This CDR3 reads CASSLVDRGTDTQYF. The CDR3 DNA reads TGTGCCAGCAGCTTGGTGGACAGGGGGACAGATACGCAGTATTTT.

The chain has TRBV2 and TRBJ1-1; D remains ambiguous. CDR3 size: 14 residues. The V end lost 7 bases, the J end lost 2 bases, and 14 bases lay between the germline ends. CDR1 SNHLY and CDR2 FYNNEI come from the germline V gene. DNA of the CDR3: TGTGCCAGCAAAACCGACGGCAGAAACACTGAAGCTTTCTTT. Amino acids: CASKTDGRNTEAFF.

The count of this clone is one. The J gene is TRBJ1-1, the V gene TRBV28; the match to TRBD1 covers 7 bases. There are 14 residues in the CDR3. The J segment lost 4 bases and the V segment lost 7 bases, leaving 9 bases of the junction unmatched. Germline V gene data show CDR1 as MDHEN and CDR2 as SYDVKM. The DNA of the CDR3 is TGTGCCAGCACTGTACAGGGGAGTATCACTGAAGCTTTCTTT. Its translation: CASTVQGSITEAFF.

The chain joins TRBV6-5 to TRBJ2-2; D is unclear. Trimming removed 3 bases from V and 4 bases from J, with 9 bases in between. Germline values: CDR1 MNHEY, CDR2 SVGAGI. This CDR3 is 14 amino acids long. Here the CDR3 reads CASSYMYGTGELFF. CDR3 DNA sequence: TGTGCCAGCAGTTATATGTATGGCACCGGGGAGCTGTTTTTT.